The 27 T cell receptor beta chains reported below all come from one sample, sequenced in a study of shared clonotypes between healthy human individuals. Clones were read by immunoSEQ multiplex PCR, and TCRdb kept only the in-frame ones, dropping some. The sample lists under 1,100,000 clones, about 80% occurring once. Input material: memory CD4+ T cells from PBMCs. As to subset: CD45RA-negative fraction. Receptors originate from a man between 18 and 29 years old in good health. Some clones in this sample may be carry-over from other donors' samples.

V is TRBV9 and J is TRBJ2-1; 10 bases align to TRBD2. This CDR3 comprises 16 residues. V shed 0 bases, J shed 8 bases, and the junction held 8 bases outside the gene matches. Looked up from germline, CDR1 is SGDLS and CDR2 is YYNGEE. CDR3 region: CASSVGQREGKDEQFF. The CDR3 bases are TGTGCCAGCAGCGTAGGACAGCGGGAGGGTAAGGATGAGCAGTTCTTC. Full variable domain (rest looked up from reference TRBV9 and TRBJ2-1): DSGVTQTPKHLITATGQRVTLRCSPRSGDLSVYWYQQSLDQGLQFLIQYYNGEERAKGNILERFSAQQFPDLHSELNLSSLELGDSALYFCASSVGQREGKDEQFFGPGTRLTVL.

This clone was found once. This rearrangement joins TRBV6-5 to TRBJ2-7; 7 bases agree with TRBD2. Unmatched junction bases numbered 3, after V lost 5 bases and J lost 2 bases. The CDR3 extends over 13 amino acids. In germline, CDR1 is MNHEY, CDR2 SVGAGI. CDR3 in DNA: TGTGCCAGCAGTAAGCGGGAAGCCTACGAGCAGTACTTC. Its protein product is CASSKREAYEQYF.

V gene TRBV11-1 combines with J gene TRBJ2-2; no definite D call. This CDR3 is built from 11 residues. The ends were cut back, 3 bases at V and 7 bases at J, with 3 bases in the middle. Germline CDR1 SGHAT, CDR2 FQDESV (reference sequence). Written as DNA, the CDR3 is TGTGCCAGCAGCTTCGACGGGGAGCTGTTTTTT. Protein: CASSFDGELFF. The variable domain in full, with the rest retrieved from reference TRBV11-1 and TRBJ2-2, is EAEVAQSPRYKITEKSQAVAFWCDPISGHATLYWYRQILGQGPELLVQFQDESVVDDSQLPKDRFSAERLKGVDSTLKIQPAELGDSAMYLCASSFDGELFFGEGSRLTVL.

The gene calls are TRBV7-8 and TRBJ2-2, with D unclear. Germline-derived CDR1 and CDR2 are SGHVS and FQNEAQ. The CDR3 sequence is 15 residues long. V shed 2 bases and J shed 6 bases, with 13 bases lying between them. The CDR3 DNA is TGTGCCAGCAGCTTACAACCAGGAATTGCCGGGGAGCTGTTTTTT. Encoded protein: CASSLQPGIAGELFF. Using reference TRBV7-8 and TRBJ2-2 for the parts outside the CDR3, the full variable domain is GAGVSQSPRYKVAKRGQDVALRCDPISGHVSLFWYQQALGQGPEFLTYFQNEAQLDKSGLPSDRFFAERPEGSVSTLKIQRTQQEDSAVYLCASSLQPGIAGELFFGEGSRLTVL.

The rearrangement links TRBV5-4 to TRBJ2-3; 12 bases map to TRBD2. V shed 4 bases, J shed 1 base, and the junction held 4 bases outside the gene matches. The CDR3 loop spans 16 amino acids. The germline CDR1 and CDR2 sequences are SGHNT and YYREEE (reference sequence). CDR3 coding DNA: TGTGCCAGCAGCACCCGACTAGCGGGGGGCACAGATACGCAGTATTTT. Its protein is CASSTRLAGGTDTQYF.

The rearrangement joins TRBV9 to TRBJ2-3; TRBD2 matches 7 bases. Germline trimming cut 0 bases from V and 1 base from J; bases unmatched to any gene: 5. This CDR3 spans 16 amino acids. Germline values: CDR1 SGDLS, CDR2 YYNGEE. The DNA of the CDR3 is TGTGCCAGCAGCGTAGTCCGGGGAGGGCGCACAGATACGCAGTATTTT. Its protein product is CASSVVRGGRTDTQYF.

This clone was recorded a few times. The chain combines TRBV5-6 with TRBJ1-2; D is unresolved. Germline CDR1 SGHDT, CDR2 YYEEEE. The V gene lost 4 bases and the J gene lost 3 bases, with 4 bases spanning the gap. CDR3 length equals 11 residues. The CDR3 loop is CASSGYYGYTF. In nucleotides, the CDR3 is TGTGCCAGCAGCGGGTACTATGGCTACACCTTC.

Note on this clone: Germline is not matched at one junction end, which may reflect a read error. The V gene is TRBV11-2, the J gene TRBJ1-1; D possibly corresponds to TRBD1 (5 bases). CDR1 is SGHAT, CDR2 FQNNGV, per germline. This CDR3 has 13 amino acids. The CDR3 is CASGFLGDTEAFF. Here the CDR3 DNA reads TGTGCCAGCGGCTTTTTGGGGGACACTGAAGCTTTCTTT.

Of note for this clone: The sample has other DNA sequences that encode this CDR3 too. The CDR3 DNA reads TGCAGTGCTTCGCCAGATACGCAGTATTTT. Its translation: CSASPDTQYF. This chain uses TRBV20-1 with TRBJ2-3; D unresolved. The V gene lost 5 bases and the J gene lost 4 bases, with 4 bases spanning the gap. The CDR3 runs to 10 residues. Germline CDR1 is DFQATT and CDR2 is SNEGSKA (reference sequence).

The chain is built from TRBV29-1 and TRBJ2-3; TRBD2 aligns across 9 bases. This CDR3 region has 15 residues. From germline, CDR1 is SQVTM and CDR2 ANQGSEA. Losses at the gene ends were 5 bases for V and 4 bases for J; bases not matched to a gene: 10. The CDR3 DNA is TGCAGCGTTCTGGGCGGGAGGGCCTTCGCAGATACGCAGTATTTT. Translated, it gives CSVLGGRAFADTQYF.

This rearrangement joins TRBV7-9 to TRBJ2-3; no clear D gene. Germline assignment: CDR1 SEHNR and CDR2 FQNEAQ (reference sequence). This CDR3 has 17 residues. Trimming cost V 2 bases and J 3 bases, with 18 bases left between them. CDR3 bases: TGTGCCAGCAGCTTACAACGGGCGCCCGATAGAACAGATACGCAGTATTTT. It translates to CASSLQRAPDRTDTQYF.

This clone came up a few times. This chain joins TRBV4-2 and TRBJ2-7; TRBD1 matches at 8 bases. The junction had 8 bases not matched to a gene; V was cut back by 4 bases and J by 3 bases. The CDR3 totals 15 residues. Germline V gene data show CDR1 as LGHNA and CDR2 as YNFKEQ. Here the CDR3 reads CASSLDWTGRYEQYF. The CDR3, as DNA: TGTGCCAGCAGCCTAGACTGGACAGGGCGCTACGAGCAGTACTTC.

The chain links TRBV20-1 to TRBJ1-1, with unresolved D. The CDR3 consists of 11 residues. Germline loops: CDR1 DFQATT, CDR2 SNEGSKA (reference sequence). As DNA, the CDR3 is TGCACCGGTCTACGGAACACTGAAGCTTTCTTT. It codes for CTGLRNTEAFF.

The genes are TRBV10-3 and TRBJ1-1; TRBD1 might be the D (6 bases). Germline CDR1 and CDR2: ENHRY and SYGVKD. The CDR3 runs 14 residues. The ends were cut back, 10 bases at V and 0 bases at J, with 15 bases in the middle. The DNA of the CDR3 is TGTGCCACGCGGGACGGGGGCCTGAACACTGAAGCTTTCTTT. This encodes CATRDGGLNTEAFF.

The rearrangement joins TRBV19 to TRBJ1-1; possible D gene TRBD1, 5 bases. V was clipped by 3 bases and J by 0 bases, with 11 bases between them. Germline V lookup: CDR1 LNHDA, CDR2 SQIVND (reference sequence). CDR3 length: 15 amino acids. The CDR3 DNA follows: TGTGCCAGTAGTATCGGGGCAGGCATGAACACTGAAGCTTTCTTT. Protein product: CASSIGAGMNTEAFF.

This chain connects TRBV4-3 to TRBJ2-7; D is unclear. The CDR3 spans 15 residues. Trimming stripped 1 base from V and 4 bases from J, with 14 bases between. In germline, CDR1 is LGHNA, CDR2 YSLEER. The CDR3 nucleotides read TGCGCCAGCAGCCAAGTAGACCAACCATCTTACGAGCAGTACTTC. It yields the protein CASSQVDQPSYEQYF.

This clone was detected only a few times. The same CDR3 also results from other DNA sequences found in this sample. The V and J genes are TRBV2 and TRBJ2-7; D call uncertain. Trimming removed 6 bases from V and 2 bases from J, with 2 bases in between. Germline-derived CDR1 and CDR2 are SNHLY and FYNNEI. The CDR3 consists of 10 residues. The CDR3 coding sequence is TGTGCCAGCAGGGCCTACGAGCAGTACTTC. Residues: CASRAYEQYF.

This clone has only a few counts. This chain connects TRBV11-2 to TRBJ2-5, with D unclear. Germline lookup yields CDR1 SGHAT and CDR2 FQNNGV. V gave up 1 base and J gave up 1 base, with 13 bases separating them. This CDR3 spans 16 amino acids. As DNA, the CDR3 is TGTGCCAGCAGCTTAGGGGGTGTGAGGTCCCAAGAGACCCAGTACTTC. Amino acids: CASSLGGVRSQETQYF.

The rearrangement joins TRBV12-5 to TRBJ2-2; D unresolved. Germline CDR1 and CDR2: LGHNT and FRNRAP. This CDR3 region has 12 residues. V gave up 8 bases and J gave up 6 bases, with 10 bases separating them. In DNA, the CDR3 is TGTGCTAGTCGCCCCGAAGCCGGGGAGCTGTTTTTT. Translation: CASRPEAGELFF.

This chain connects TRBV7-8 to TRBJ2-4, with D hard to call. There are 14 residues in the CDR3. Trimming shortened V by 5 bases and J by 4 bases, and 12 bases separated the two germline ends. Germline assignment: CDR1 SGHVS and CDR2 FQNEAQ. The DNA of the CDR3 is TGTGCCAGCAGCATTACCCCCCAGAAAAACATTCAGTACTTC. Translated, it gives CASSITPQKNIQYF.

This clone was detected only once. CDR3 in DNA: TGCAGCGTTGTAGGTCAGGGAACGAGAGAGCAGTACTTC. Amino acids: CSVVGQGTREQYF. The chain joins TRBV29-1 to TRBJ2-5; a possible D gene is TRBD1 (5 bases). Trimming took off 4 bases at V and 11 bases at J, with 20 bases between the two ends. Germline CDR1 is SQVTM and CDR2 is ANQGSEA. The CDR3 has 13 residues.

This clone has only one observation. The chain recombines TRBV7-9 with TRBJ2-1; tentative D call: TRBD2 (5 bases). Germline lookup yields CDR1 SEHNR and CDR2 FQNEAQ (reference sequence). V was cut by 4 bases and J by 8 bases, with 12 bases left in between. CDR3 size: 13 residues. CDR3 coding DNA: TGTGCCAGCAGCTCTGGACTGCTCGATGAGCAGTTCTTC. Translation gives CASSSGLLDEQFF. Drawing the rest from reference TRBV7-9 and TRBJ2-1, the complete variable domain is DTGVSQNPRHKITKRGQNVTFRCDPISEHNRLYWYRQTLGQGPEFLTYFQNEAQLEKSRLLSDRFSAERPKGSFSTLEIQRTEQGDSAMYLCASSSGLLDEQFFGPGTRLTVL.

The chain carries TRBV28 and TRBJ1-1, with D perhaps TRBD1 (5 bases). Germline V gives CDR1 MDHEN, CDR2 SYDVKM. The CDR3 runs to 11 residues. V dropped 10 bases and J dropped 7 bases, with 13 bases sitting between them. The CDR3 here is CAIFFQGEAFF. As DNA, the CDR3 is TGTGCCATCTTTTTCCAGGGTGAAGCTTTCTTT.

This clone was picked up one time. This chain joins TRBV28 and TRBJ2-3; 8 nucleotides match TRBD2. The CDR3 totals 18 residues. Germline V gene sequence: CDR1 MDHEN, CDR2 SYDVKM. V lost 5 bases, J lost 0 bases, and 13 bases stayed unmatched. The CDR3 sequence is CASSTHPERERSTDTQYF. Here the CDR3 DNA reads TGTGCCAGCAGTACACACCCCGAGCGGGAGCGTAGCACAGATACGCAGTATTTT.

The chain carries TRBV29-1 and TRBJ1-2; D is possibly TRBD1 (5 bases). The V end was cut by 4 bases, the J end by 13 bases, with 19 bases between. Germline CDR1 SQVTM, CDR2 ANQGSEA. The CDR3 sequence is 12 residues long. CDR3 nucleotide sequence: TGCAGCGTTGGGGGGTTTGGGTCGGCTGCCACCTTC. Translation gives CSVGGFGSAATF.

In this sample, this clone turned up many times. This chain connects TRBV2 to TRBJ2-1; 7 nucleotides line up with TRBD2. The CDR3 runs to 11 residues. After removal of 4 bases from V and 9 bases from J, the junction contained 0 bases not matched to a gene. The V gene's germline CDR1 is SNHLY and CDR2 FYNNEI. For the CDR3, the DNA is TGTGCCAGCAGTGGGGGGGGTGAGCAGTTCTTC. Protein: CASSGGGEQFF. The full variable domain, its missing parts supplied by reference TRBV2 and TRBJ2-1, is EPEVTQTPSHQVTQMGQEVILRCVPISNHLYFYWYRQILGQKVEFLVSFYNNEISEKSEIFDDQFSVERPDGSNFTLKIRSTKLEDSAMYFCASSGGGEQFFGPGTRLTVL.

In its sample, this clone was seen once. This chain joins TRBV7-3 and TRBJ2-3; 7 nucleotides agree with TRBD2. V lost 3 bases to trimming and J lost 0 bases; unmatched junction nucleotides: 3. Germline V gene data show CDR1 as SGHTA and CDR2 as FQGTGA. The CDR3 is 15 residues long. CDR3 in DNA: TGTGCCAGCAGCTTCCTCGGGGGGAGCACAGATACGCAGTATTTT. Translated, it gives CASSFLGGSTDTQYF.